Included here is one TCR beta chain sequence, with context. Trimming removed 5 bases from V and 7 bases from J; junction bases left unmatched: 10. The CDR3 runs to 14 residues. Germline lookup yields CDR1 MDHEN and CDR2 SYDVKM. This sample stems from a study of T cell responses to AZD1222 COVID-19 vaccine. Using immunoSEQ multiplex PCR, the repertoire was profiled, and TCRdb retains in-frame clones only, with some absent. The sample holds under 200,000 clones, roughly 94% seen once. This TCR was recovered from an adult in good health. The V gene is TRBV28, the J gene TRBJ2-7; 8 nucleotides line up with TRBD2. The sequences come from peripheral blood, collected on day 0 of AZD1222 vaccination. CDR3 region: CASSPPGGAREQYF. DNA of the CDR3: TGTGCCAGCAGTCCACCGGGGGGGGCGAGAGAGCAGTACTTC.